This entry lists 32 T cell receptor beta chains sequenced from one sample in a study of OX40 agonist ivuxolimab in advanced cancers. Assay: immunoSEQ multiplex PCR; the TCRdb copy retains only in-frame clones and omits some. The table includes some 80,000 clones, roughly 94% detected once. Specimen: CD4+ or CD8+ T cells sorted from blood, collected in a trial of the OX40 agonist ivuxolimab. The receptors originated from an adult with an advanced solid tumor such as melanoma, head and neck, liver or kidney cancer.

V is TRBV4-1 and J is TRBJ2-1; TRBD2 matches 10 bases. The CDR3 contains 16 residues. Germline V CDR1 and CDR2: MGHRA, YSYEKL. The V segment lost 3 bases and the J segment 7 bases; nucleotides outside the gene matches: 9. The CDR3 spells CASSHLASGSINEQFF. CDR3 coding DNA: TGCGCCAGCAGCCACCTCGCTAGCGGGAGCATAAATGAGCAGTTCTTC.

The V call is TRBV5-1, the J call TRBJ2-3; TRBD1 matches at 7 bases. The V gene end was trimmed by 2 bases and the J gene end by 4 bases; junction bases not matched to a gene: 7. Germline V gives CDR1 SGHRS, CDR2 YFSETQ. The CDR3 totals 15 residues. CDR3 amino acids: CASSFDRGQADTQYF. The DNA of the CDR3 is TGCGCCAGCAGCTTCGATAGGGGGCAAGCAGATACGCAGTATTTT.

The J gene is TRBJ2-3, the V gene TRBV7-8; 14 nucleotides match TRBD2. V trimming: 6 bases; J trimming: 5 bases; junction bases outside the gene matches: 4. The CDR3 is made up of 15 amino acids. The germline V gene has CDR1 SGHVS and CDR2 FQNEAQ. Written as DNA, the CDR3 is TGTGCCAGCAGTACCGGGACTAGCGGGAGAGATACGCAGTATTTT. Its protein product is CASSTGTSGRDTQYF.

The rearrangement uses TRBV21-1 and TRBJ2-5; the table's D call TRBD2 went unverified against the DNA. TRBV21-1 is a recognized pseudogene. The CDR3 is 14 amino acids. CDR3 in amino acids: CASSGLAAKETQYF. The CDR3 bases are TGTGCCAGCAGCGGACTAGCGGCAAAAGAGACCCAGTACTTC.

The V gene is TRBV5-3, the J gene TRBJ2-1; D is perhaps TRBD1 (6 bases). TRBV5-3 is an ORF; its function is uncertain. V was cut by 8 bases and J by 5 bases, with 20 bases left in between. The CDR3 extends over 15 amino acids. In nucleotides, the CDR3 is TGTGCCAGGGATAAGCCGCTCGGGACACACAATGAGCAGTTCTTC. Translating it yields CARDKPLGTHNEQFF.

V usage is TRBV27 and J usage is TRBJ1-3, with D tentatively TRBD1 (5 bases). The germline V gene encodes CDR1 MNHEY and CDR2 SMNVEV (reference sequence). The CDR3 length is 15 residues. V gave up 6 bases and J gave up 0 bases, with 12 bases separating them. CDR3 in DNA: TGTGCCAGCAGGCGGGGGGACGGCTCTGGAAACACCATATATTTT. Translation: CASRRGDGSGNTIYF.

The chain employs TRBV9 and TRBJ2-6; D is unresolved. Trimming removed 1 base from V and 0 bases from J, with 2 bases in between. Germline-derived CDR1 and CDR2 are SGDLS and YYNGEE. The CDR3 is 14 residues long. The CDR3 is CASSVPSGANVLTF. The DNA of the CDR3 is TGTGCCAGCAGCGTACCCTCTGGGGCCAACGTCCTGACTTTC.

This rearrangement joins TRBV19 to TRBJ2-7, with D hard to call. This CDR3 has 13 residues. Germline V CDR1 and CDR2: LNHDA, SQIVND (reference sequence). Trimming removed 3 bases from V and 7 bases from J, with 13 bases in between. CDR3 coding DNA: TGTGCCAGTAGTATTGGCGGTCCGAGGGAGCAGTACTTC. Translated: CASSIGGPREQYF.

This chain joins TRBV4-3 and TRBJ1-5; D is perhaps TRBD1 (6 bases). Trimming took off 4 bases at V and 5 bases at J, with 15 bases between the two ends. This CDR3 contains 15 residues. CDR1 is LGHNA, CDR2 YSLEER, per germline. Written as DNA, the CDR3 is TGCGCCAGCAGCCTTCGACAGGACTTGGATCAGCCCCAGCATTTT. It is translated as CASSLRQDLDQPQHF.

The CDR3 bases are TGTGCCAGCAGCTTAAGGGGGCCGAACACTGAAGCTTTCTTT. Its protein is CASSLRGPNTEAFF. The chain combines TRBV11-3 with TRBJ1-1; 7 nucleotides line up with TRBD1. With 2 bases clipped from V and 1 base from J, the junction kept 1 base outside the gene matches. The germline V gene has CDR1 SGHNT and CDR2 YENEEA. The CDR3 sequence is 14 residues long.

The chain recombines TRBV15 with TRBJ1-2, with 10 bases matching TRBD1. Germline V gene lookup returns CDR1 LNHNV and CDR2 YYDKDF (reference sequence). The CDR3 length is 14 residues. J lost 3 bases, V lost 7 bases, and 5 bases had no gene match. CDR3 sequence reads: CATTQTGGDYGYTF. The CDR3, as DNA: TGTGCCACCACCCAGACAGGGGGCGACTATGGCTACACCTTC.

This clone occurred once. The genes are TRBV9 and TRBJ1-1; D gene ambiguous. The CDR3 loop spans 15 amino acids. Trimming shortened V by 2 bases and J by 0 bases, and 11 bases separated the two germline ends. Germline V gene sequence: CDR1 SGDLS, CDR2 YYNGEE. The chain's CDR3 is CASSVRSGMNTEAFF. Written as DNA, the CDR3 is TGTGCCAGCAGCGTCCGTTCTGGGATGAACACTGAAGCTTTCTTT.

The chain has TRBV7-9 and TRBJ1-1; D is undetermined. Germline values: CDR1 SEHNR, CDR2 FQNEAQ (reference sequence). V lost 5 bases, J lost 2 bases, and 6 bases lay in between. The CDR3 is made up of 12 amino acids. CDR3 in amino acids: CASSVGNTEAFF. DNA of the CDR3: TGTGCCAGCAGCGTAGGAAACACTGAAGCTTTCTTT. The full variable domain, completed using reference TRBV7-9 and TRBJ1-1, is DTGVSQNPRHKITKRGQNVTFRCDPISEHNRLYWYRQTLGQGPEFLTYFQNEAQLEKSRLLSDRFSAERPKGSFSTLEIQRTEQGDSAMYLCASSVGNTEAFFGQGTRLTVV.

The CDR3 bases are TGTGCCAGCAGCTTGGGGACGGGGAAGGGAGAGCAGTACTTC. It is translated as CASSLGTGKGEQYF. The chain employs TRBV5-5 and TRBJ2-7, with D tentatively TRBD2 (5 bases). The CDR3 runs 14 residues. CDR1 and CDR2 (germline): SGHKS, YYEKEE (reference sequence). V gave up 0 bases and J gave up 7 bases, with 14 bases separating them.

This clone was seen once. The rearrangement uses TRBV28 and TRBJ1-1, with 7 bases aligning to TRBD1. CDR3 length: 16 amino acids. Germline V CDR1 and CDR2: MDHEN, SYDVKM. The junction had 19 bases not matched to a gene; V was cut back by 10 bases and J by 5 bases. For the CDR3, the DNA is TGTGCCACCGGGCCGGACAGGCCCCCCCCGTGGACTGAAGCTTTCTTT. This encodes CATGPDRPPPWTEAFF.

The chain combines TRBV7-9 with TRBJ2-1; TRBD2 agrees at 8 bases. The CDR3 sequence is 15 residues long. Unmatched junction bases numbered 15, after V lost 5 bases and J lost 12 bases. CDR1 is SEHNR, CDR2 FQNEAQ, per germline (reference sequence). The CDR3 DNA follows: TGTGCCAGCAGCGGCGGGGGGCAGTCCGTGAAGGTGCAGTTCTTC. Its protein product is CASSGGGQSVKVQFF.

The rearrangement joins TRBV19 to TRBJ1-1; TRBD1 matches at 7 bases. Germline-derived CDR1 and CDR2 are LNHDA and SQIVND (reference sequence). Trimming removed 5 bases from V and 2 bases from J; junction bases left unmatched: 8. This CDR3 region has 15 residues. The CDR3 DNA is TGTGCCAGTAGTCGCAACAGGGGAACAAACACTGAAGCTTTCTTT. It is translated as CASSRNRGTNTEAFF.

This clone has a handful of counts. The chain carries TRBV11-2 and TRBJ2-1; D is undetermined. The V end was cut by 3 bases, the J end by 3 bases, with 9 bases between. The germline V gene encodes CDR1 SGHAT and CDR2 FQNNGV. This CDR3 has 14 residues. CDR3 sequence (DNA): TGTGCCAGCAGCTTTACCCGAGACTACAATGAGCAGTTCTTC. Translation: CASSFTRDYNEQFF.

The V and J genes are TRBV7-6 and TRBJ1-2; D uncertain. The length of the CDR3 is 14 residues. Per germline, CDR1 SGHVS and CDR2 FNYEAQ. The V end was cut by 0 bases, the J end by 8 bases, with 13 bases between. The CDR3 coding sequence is TGTGCCAGCAGCTTAGCTTGGCAGGAGTCAGGCTACACCTTC. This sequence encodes CASSLAWQESGYTF.

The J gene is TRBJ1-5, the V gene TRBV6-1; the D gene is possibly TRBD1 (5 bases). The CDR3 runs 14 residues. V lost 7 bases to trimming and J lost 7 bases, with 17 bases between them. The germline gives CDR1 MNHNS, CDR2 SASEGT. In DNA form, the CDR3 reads TGTGCCAGCAAAAGCGTCAGGGCTCAACAGCCCCAGCATTTT. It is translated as CASKSVRAQQPQHF.

CDR3 bases: TGTGCCAGCAGCCCGAGGACAGGGGGCGCGAACACTGAAGCTTTCTTT. Translating it yields CASSPRTGGANTEAFF. The chain links TRBV9 to TRBJ1-1, with 11 bases aligning to TRBD1. Germline V gene lookup returns CDR1 SGDLS and CDR2 YYNGEE. The V and J ends lost 4 bases and 1 base, in that order; junction bases with no gene match: 6. The length of the CDR3 is 16 residues.

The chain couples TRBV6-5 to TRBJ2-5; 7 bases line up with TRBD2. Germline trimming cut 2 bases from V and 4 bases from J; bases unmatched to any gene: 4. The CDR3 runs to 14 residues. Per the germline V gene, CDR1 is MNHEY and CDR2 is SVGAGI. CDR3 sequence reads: CASSYGGSLETQYF. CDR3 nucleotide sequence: TGTGCCAGCAGTTACGGCGGGAGCCTAGAGACCCAGTACTTC.

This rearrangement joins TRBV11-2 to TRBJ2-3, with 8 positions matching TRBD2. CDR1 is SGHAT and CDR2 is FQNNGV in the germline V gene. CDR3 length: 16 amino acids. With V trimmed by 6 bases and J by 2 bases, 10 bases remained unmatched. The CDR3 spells CASSSWGSGNTDTQYF. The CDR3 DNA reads TGTGCCAGCAGTTCCTGGGGTAGCGGGAACACAGATACGCAGTATTTT.

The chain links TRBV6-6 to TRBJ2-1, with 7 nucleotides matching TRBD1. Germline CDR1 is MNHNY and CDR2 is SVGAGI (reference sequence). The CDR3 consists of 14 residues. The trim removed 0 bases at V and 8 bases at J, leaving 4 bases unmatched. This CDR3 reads CASSYSGQYYEQFF. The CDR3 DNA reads TGTGCCAGCAGTTACTCGGGACAGTATTATGAGCAGTTCTTC.

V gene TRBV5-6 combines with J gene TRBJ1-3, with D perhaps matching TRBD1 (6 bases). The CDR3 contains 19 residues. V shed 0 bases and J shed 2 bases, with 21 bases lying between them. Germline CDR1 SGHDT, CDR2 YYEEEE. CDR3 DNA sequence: TGTGCCAGCAGCTTGGCGGGCAGGGGAACATCCCTTACTGGAAACACCATATATTTT. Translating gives CASSLAGRGTSLTGNTIYF.

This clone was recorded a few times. The CDR3 region has the DNA TGTGCCAGCAGCAATTTGGGCAGAGGCCTCGAAGCTTTCTTT. It specifies CASSNLGRGLEAFF. The chain uses TRBV21-1 and TRBJ1-1. TRBV21-1 is marked as a pseudogene. CDR3 length: 14 amino acids.

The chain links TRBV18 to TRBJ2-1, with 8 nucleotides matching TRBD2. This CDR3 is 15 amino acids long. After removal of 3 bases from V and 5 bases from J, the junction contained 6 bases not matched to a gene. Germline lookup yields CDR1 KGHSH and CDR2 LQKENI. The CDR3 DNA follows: TGTGCCAGCTCACCCGTAGCGGGGCGCGACAATGAGCAGTTCTTC. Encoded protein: CASSPVAGRDNEQFF.

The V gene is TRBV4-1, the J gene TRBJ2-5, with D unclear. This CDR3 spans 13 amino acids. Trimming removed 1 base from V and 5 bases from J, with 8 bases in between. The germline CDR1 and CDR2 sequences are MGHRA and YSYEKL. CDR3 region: CASSQGLLETQYF. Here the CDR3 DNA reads TGCGCCAGCAGCCAAGGCCTTCTGGAGACCCAGTACTTC.

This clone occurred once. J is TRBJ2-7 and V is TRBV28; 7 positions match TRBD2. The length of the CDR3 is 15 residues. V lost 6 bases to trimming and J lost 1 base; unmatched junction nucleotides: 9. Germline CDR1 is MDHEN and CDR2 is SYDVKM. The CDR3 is CASSPRDYLSYEQYF. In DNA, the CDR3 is TGTGCCAGCAGCCCCCGGGACTACTTGTCCTACGAGCAGTACTTC.

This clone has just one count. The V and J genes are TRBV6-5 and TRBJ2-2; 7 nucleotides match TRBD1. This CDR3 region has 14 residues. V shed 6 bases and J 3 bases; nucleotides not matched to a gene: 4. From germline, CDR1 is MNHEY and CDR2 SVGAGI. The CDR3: CASRNRGDTGELFF. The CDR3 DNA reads TGTGCCAGCAGGAACAGGGGCGACACCGGGGAGCTGTTTTTT.

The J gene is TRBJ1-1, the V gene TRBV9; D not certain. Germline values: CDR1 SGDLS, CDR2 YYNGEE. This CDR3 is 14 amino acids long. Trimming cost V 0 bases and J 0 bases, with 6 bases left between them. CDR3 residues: CASSVGTVNTEAFF. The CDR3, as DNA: TGTGCCAGCAGCGTAGGGACGGTGAACACTGAAGCTTTCTTT.

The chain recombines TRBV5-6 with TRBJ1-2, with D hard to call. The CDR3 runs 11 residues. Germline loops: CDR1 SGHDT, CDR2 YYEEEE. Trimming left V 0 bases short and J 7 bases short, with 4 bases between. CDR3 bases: TGTGCCAGCAGCTTGGGACTTGGCTACACCTTC. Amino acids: CASSLGLGYTF.